This T cell receptor beta chain stems from a study of identical twins. Findings of the study overall: Zero-insertion results could be subject to partial confounding by invariant MAIT and iNKT cells. There were fewer insertions in abundant cord blood beta clonotypes, but memory repertoires showed no such pattern.

Germline CDR1 is ENHRY and CDR2 is SYGVKD. CDR3 length equals 17 residues. After removal of 7 bases from V and 2 bases from J, the junction contained 10 bases not matched to a gene. As to this clonotype: Its antigen is unknown.

Each CDR3 protein is one row after TCRdb ran MiXCR on the 5' RACE reads. The table shows some 250,000 distinct CDR3 sequences, with over 9.5% occurring only once. The data were also submitted as part of a second study, on yellow fever vaccine responses in identical twins. That study reports: Convergence reportedly seemed to mark part of the twins' vaccine T cell response, with personalization marking the rest.

The sequenced material came from memory (CD45RO+) T cells sorted from blood. This receptor was obtained from a woman between 18 and 29 years old in good health. This chain uses TRBV10-3 with TRBJ2-7; 14 positions agree with TRBD2. The CDR3 spells CAINKAGLAGAPYEQYF. DNA of the CDR3: TGTGCCATCAACAAAGCGGGACTAGCGGGGGCCCCCTACGAGCAGTACTTC.